The sequence of this T cell receptor (beta chain) was determined in a study of blood T cell repertoires in COVID-19. Study at large: The analysed material was cDNA or gDNA that came from T cells, B-cell-depleted T cells, or PBMCs.

Profiling relied on immunoSEQ multiplex PCR, and the TCRdb table lists in-frame clones only, not all of them. The table includes roughly 330,000 clones, 86% detected once. The CDR3 covers 17 residues. The sequence was collected from a woman aged 45-60 years with acute or convalescent COVID-19. The sequenced sample was peripheral blood. The V call is TRBV12-2, the J call TRBJ1-3. TRBV12-2 counts as a pseudogene. The CDR3 region has the DNA TGTGCAAGTCGCCCCACCGGGAAGCGCAACTCTGGAAACACCATATATTTT. Its translation is CASRPTGKRNSGNTIYF.